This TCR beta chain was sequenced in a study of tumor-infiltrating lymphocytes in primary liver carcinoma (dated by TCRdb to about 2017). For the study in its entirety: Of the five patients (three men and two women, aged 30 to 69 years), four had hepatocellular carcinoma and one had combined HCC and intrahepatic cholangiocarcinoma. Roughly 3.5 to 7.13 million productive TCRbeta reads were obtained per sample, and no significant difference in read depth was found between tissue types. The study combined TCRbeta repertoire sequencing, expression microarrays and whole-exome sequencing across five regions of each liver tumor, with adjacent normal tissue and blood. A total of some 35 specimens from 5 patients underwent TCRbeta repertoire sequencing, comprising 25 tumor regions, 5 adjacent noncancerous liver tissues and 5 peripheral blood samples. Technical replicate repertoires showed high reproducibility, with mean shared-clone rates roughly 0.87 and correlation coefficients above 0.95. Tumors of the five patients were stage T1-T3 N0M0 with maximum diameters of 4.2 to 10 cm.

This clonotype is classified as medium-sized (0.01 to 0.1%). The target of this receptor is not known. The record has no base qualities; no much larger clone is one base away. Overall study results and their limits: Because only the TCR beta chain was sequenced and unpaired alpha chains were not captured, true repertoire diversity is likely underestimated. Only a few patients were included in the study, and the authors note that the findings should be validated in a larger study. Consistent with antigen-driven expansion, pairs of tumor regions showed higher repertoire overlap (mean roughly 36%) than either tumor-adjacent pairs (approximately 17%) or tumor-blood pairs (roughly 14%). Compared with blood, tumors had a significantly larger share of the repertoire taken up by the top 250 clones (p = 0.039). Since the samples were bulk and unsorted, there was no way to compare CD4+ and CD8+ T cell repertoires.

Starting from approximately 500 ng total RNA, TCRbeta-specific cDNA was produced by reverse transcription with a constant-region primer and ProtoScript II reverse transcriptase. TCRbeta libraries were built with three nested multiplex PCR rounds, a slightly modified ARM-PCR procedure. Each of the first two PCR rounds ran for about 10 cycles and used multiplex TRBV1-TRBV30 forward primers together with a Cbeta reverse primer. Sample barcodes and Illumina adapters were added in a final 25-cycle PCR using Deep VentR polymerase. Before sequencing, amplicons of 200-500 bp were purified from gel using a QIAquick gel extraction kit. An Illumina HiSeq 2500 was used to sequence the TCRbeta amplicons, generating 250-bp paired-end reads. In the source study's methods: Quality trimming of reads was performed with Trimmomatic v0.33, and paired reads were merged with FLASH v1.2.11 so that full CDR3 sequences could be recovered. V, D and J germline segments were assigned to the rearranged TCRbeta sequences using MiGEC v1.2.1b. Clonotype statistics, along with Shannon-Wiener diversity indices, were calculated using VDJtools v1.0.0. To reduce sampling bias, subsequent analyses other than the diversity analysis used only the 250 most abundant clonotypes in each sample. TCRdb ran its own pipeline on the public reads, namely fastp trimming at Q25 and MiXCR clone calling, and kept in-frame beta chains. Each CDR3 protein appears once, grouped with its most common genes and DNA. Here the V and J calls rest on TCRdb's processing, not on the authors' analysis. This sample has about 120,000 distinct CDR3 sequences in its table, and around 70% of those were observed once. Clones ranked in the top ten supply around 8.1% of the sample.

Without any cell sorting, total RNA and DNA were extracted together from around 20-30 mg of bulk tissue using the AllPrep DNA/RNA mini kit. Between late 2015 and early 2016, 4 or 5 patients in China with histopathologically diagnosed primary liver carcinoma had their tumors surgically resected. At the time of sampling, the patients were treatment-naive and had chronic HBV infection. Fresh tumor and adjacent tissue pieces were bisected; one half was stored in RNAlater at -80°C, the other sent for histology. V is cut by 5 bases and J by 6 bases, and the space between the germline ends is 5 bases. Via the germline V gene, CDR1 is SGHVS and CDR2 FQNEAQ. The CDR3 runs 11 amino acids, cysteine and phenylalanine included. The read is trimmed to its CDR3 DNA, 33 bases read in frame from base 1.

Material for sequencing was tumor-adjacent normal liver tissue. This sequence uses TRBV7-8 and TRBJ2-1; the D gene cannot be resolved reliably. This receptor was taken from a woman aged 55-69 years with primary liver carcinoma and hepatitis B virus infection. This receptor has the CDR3 CASSRSNEQFF. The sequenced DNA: TGTGCCAGCAGCCGCAGCAATGAGCAGTTCTTC.